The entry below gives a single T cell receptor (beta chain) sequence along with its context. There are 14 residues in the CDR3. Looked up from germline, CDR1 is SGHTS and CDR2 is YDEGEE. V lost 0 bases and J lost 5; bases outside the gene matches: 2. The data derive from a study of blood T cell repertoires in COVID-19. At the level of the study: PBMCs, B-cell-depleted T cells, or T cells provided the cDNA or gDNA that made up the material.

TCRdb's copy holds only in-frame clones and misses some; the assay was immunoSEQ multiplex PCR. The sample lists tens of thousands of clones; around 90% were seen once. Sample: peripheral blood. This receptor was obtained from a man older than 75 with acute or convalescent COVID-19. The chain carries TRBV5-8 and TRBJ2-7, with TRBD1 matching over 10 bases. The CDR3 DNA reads TGTGCCAGCAGCTTGGTGGGACAGGGGAACGAGCAGTACTTC. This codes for CASSLVGQGNEQYF.